Shown below are 24 T cell receptor beta chains from a single sample sequenced in a study of blood T cell repertoires in COVID-19. Libraries were prepared by immunoSEQ multiplex PCR; TCRdb keeps only in-frame clonotypes and omits some of them. The repertoire includes under 300,000 clones, 79% of them detected once, and approximately 4% sits in the top ten. Sequencing used peripheral blood. All receptors derive from a woman in her thirties or forties with active or convalescent COVID-19.

This chain uses TRBV10-1 with TRBJ1-6, with 7 bases fitting TRBD1. Trimming at V came to 4 bases and at J to 7 bases, leaving 1 base not matched to a gene. From germline, CDR1 is WNHNN and CDR2 SYGVQD (reference sequence). This CDR3 region has 13 residues. The CDR3 region is CASSGQGNSPLHF. The DNA for the CDR3 is TGCGCCAGCAGTGGACAGGGCAATTCACCCCTCCACTTT.

The chain has TRBV14 and TRBJ2-7, with D unresolved. There are 15 residues in the CDR3. CDR1 and CDR2 (germline): SGHDN, FVKESK. Trimming took 0 bases from V and 4 from J, leaving 13 bases between them. CDR3 residues: CASSQDKRRSYEQYF. Written as DNA, the CDR3 is TGTGCCAGCAGCCAAGATAAACGGAGAAGTTACGAGCAGTACTTC.

CDR3 protein: CASSPGGSQHF. Here the CDR3 DNA reads TGTGCCAGCTCACCGGGGGGGTCCCAGCATTTT. V and J are TRBV18 and TRBJ1-5; a weak D match, TRBD1 (5 bases). There are 11 residues in the CDR3. Germline V gives CDR1 KGHSH, CDR2 LQKENI. Trimming removed 3 bases at V and 11 bases at J, with 8 bases between.

This chain connects TRBV2 to TRBJ1-1; D ambiguous. The CDR3 totals 13 residues. Between the trimmed V and J ends, which lost 3 bases and 11 bases, there was a span of 16 bases. Germline V gives CDR1 SNHLY, CDR2 FYNNEI. CDR3 sequence: CASSDPGRNRAFF. In DNA form, the CDR3 reads TGTGCCAGCAGTGACCCAGGCAGGAACCGGGCTTTCTTT.

The J gene is TRBJ2-2, the V gene TRBV5-1, with 10 bases fitting TRBD1. V lost 5 bases, J lost 7 bases, and 5 bases stayed unmatched. The CDR3 consists of 14 residues. In germline, CDR1 is SGHRS, CDR2 YFSETQ. The CDR3 region is CASRPGQGYGELFF. For the CDR3, the DNA is TGCGCCAGCAGACCGGGACAGGGGTACGGGGAGCTGTTTTTT.

The chain links TRBV3-1 (or the pseudogene TRBV3-2) to TRBJ2-3; D may be TRBD2 (6 bases). CDR1 LGHDT and CDR2 YNNKEL come from the germline V gene (reference sequence). The V end lost 5 bases, the J end lost 2 bases, and 20 bases lay between the germline ends. The CDR3 consists of 17 residues. Written as DNA, the CDR3 is TGTGCCAGCAGCGGCCACCGGGACTGGACTCTCACAGATACGCAGTATTTT. This codes for CASSGHRDWTLTDTQYF.

The chain recombines TRBV24-1 with TRBJ2-2, with 9 bases aligning to TRBD1. CDR1 and CDR2 (germline): KGHDR, SFDVKD. The V gene end was trimmed by 4 bases and the J gene end by 6 bases; junction bases not matched to a gene: 8. This CDR3 contains 16 residues. As DNA, the CDR3 is TGTGCCACCAGTGAAGCCGGGACAGGGAAGTCCGGGGAGCTGTTTTTT. Translating gives CATSEAGTGKSGELFF.

In its sample, this clone was seen once. The rearrangement joins TRBV5-1 to TRBJ2-7, with a possible D match to TRBD2 (5 bases). Trimming cost V 0 bases and J 3 bases, with 7 bases left between them. CDR1 and CDR2 from the germline V gene are SGHRS and YFSETQ. The CDR3 has 13 amino acids. The CDR3 bases are TGCGCCAGCAGCTTGGTTAGCGACTACGAGCAGTACTTC. Amino acids: CASSLVSDYEQYF.

The chain employs TRBV14 and TRBJ1-2; possible D gene TRBD1, 5 bases. Germline V gene lookup returns CDR1 SGHDN and CDR2 FVKESK. The V gene lost 0 bases and the J gene lost 7 bases, with 15 bases spanning the gap. The CDR3 has 15 amino acids. Here the CDR3 reads CASSQDVGGTFGYTF. The CDR3 DNA follows: TGTGCCAGCAGCCAAGATGTGGGGGGGACCTTTGGCTACACCTTC.

This rearrangement joins TRBV5-1 to TRBJ1-1; D is unclear. The CDR3 length is 14 residues. Germline CDR1 is SGHRS and CDR2 is YFSETQ. V was cut by 4 bases and J by 0 bases, with 10 bases left in between. CDR3 amino acids: CASSPLLLNTEAFF. The CDR3 DNA sequence: TGCGCCAGCAGCCCTCTCCTGTTGAACACTGAAGCTTTCTTT.

The J gene is TRBJ2-4, the V gene TRBV12-3 or TRBV12-4; a possible D gene is TRBD1 (6 bases). V shed 1 base and J shed 7 bases, with 8 bases lying between them. The CDR3 runs to 13 residues. The DNA for the CDR3 is TGTGCCAGCAGTTTAGGGGGGCGCAACATTCAGTACTTC. It codes for CASSLGGRNIQYF.

This chain links TRBV27 with TRBJ1-2; 9 positions match TRBD1. This CDR3 contains 14 residues. Germline V CDR1 and CDR2: MNHEY, SMNVEV (reference sequence). V gave up 5 bases and J gave up 8 bases; unmatched junction bases: 9. The CDR3 sequence: CASSESDRGGGYTF. The CDR3 nucleotides read TGTGCCAGCAGTGAATCCGACAGGGGGGGCGGCTACACCTTC.

The chain joins TRBV7-9 to TRBJ1-1; D is unclear. V was pared by 3 bases and J by 6 bases, with 11 bases between. CDR1 is SEHNR and CDR2 is FQNEAQ in the germline V gene (reference sequence). This CDR3 has 13 residues. The CDR3: CASSFPGWAEAFF. For the CDR3, the DNA is TGTGCCAGCAGCTTTCCGGGATGGGCTGAAGCTTTCTTT. The variable domain in full, with the rest retrieved from reference TRBV7-9 and TRBJ1-1, is DTGVSQNPRHKITKRGQNVTFRCDPISEHNRLYWYRQTLGQGPEFLTYFQNEAQLEKSRLLSDRFSAERPKGSFSTLEIQRTEQGDSAMYLCASSFPGWAEAFFGQGTRLTVV.

This chain joins TRBV19 and TRBJ1-3; D gene ambiguous. This CDR3 has 15 residues. The V gene's germline CDR1 is LNHDA and CDR2 SQIVND (reference sequence). The V and J ends lost 6 bases and 0 bases respectively, with 12 bases between them. The CDR3 is CASRKTGDSGNTIYF. CDR3 nucleotides: TGTGCCAGTAGGAAGACGGGAGACTCTGGAAACACCATATATTTT.

The chain joins TRBV5-1 to TRBJ1-1; D might be TRBD1 (5 bases). The CDR3 contains 15 residues. Trimming left V 4 bases short and J 6 bases short, with 19 bases between. Germline CDR1 reads SGHRS; CDR2 reads YFSETQ. The CDR3, as DNA: TGCGCCAGCAGCCCCATTGGGGGGAGGAAGTCTGAAGCTTTCTTT. Encoded protein: CASSPIGGRKSEAFF.

The J gene is TRBJ2-2, the V gene TRBV5-1; a possible D gene is TRBD1 (6 bases). Trimming removed 4 bases at V and 4 bases at J, with 17 bases between. Germline CDR1 and CDR2: SGHRS and YFSETQ. The CDR3 covers 16 residues. CDR3 loop: CASSGSRGSGTGELFF. CDR3 sequence (DNA): TGCGCCAGCAGCGGGTCCAGGGGAAGCGGCACCGGGGAGCTGTTTTTT.

In its sample, this clone was seen once. CDR3 region: CASRSAGGSLYNSPLHF. For the CDR3, the DNA is TGTGCCAGCAGGAGCGCGGGGGGCTCGCTCTATAATTCACCCCTCCACTTT. The genes are TRBV11-2 and TRBJ1-6; TRBD1 might be the D (6 bases). Trimming pared 6 bases from V and 3 bases from J, leaving 18 bases between. CDR1 and CDR2 from the germline V gene are SGHAT and FQNNGV. CDR3 length: 17 amino acids.

The chain has TRBV5-1 and TRBJ2-7, with D maybe TRBD2 (6 bases). The CDR3 has 13 amino acids. Germline CDR1 and CDR2: SGHRS and YFSETQ. Trimming left V 2 bases short and J 5 bases short, with 11 bases between. The CDR3 nucleotides read TGCGCCAGCAGCTTTTCGGGAGCCGACGAGCAGTACTTC. Translating it yields CASSFSGADEQYF. The full variable domain, completed using reference TRBV5-1 and TRBJ2-7, is KAGVTQTPRYLIKTRGQQVTLSCSPISGHRSVSWYQQTPGQGLQFLFEYFSETQRNKGNFPGRFSGRQFSNSRSEMNVSTLELGDSALYLCASSFSGADEQYFGPGTRLTVT.

The chain uses TRBV19 and TRBJ2-2; D is perhaps TRBD1 (6 bases). CDR3 size: 15 residues. Trimming stripped 7 bases from V and 4 bases from J, with 16 bases between. The germline V gene encodes CDR1 LNHDA and CDR2 SQIVND (reference sequence). CDR3 sequence reads: CASTIGYRATGELFF. Here the CDR3 DNA reads TGTGCCAGTACCATAGGGTACAGGGCCACCGGGGAGCTGTTTTTT.

The chain couples TRBV12-3 or TRBV12-4 to TRBJ1-2; no definite D call. V dropped 5 bases and J dropped 4 bases, with 11 bases sitting between them. The CDR3 has 13 amino acids. The CDR3 DNA reads TGTGCCAGCAGTCCCCCGGGTGGCTATGGCTACACCTTC. Protein: CASSPPGGYGYTF.

The rearrangement links TRBV11-3 to TRBJ2-1; 8 nucleotides align to TRBD2. Germline V gene data show CDR1 as SGHNT and CDR2 as YENEEA. The CDR3 runs to 14 residues. V gave up 5 bases and J gave up 9 bases; unmatched junction bases: 9. The CDR3 protein is CASSALTSVGEQFF. In DNA form, the CDR3 reads TGTGCCAGCAGCGCCCTGACTAGCGTGGGTGAGCAGTTCTTC.

The chain combines TRBV7-8 with TRBJ2-7; 8 bases are shared with TRBD2. The CDR3 totals 12 residues. V was clipped by 6 bases and J by 6 bases; unmatched bases: 4. Germline V CDR1 and CDR2: SGHVS, FQNEAQ. The CDR3 coding sequence is TGTGCCAGCAGTTTCGGGGGGGGCGAGCAGTACGTC. The encoded protein is CASSFGGGEQYV.

This chain uses TRBV18 with TRBJ1-1, with TRBD1 matching 8 bases. J was trimmed by 1 base and V by 6 bases; bases with no gene match: 10. From germline, CDR1 is KGHSH and CDR2 LQKENI. The CDR3 covers 16 residues. The CDR3 here is CASSQSTGGTNTEAFF. The CDR3 DNA reads as TGTGCCAGCTCTCAGTCCACAGGGGGGACGAACACTGAAGCTTTCTTT.

The chain joins TRBV5-1 to TRBJ1-2, with TRBD1 matching 9 bases. J lost 6 bases, V lost 2 bases, and 8 bases had no gene match. The CDR3 length is 15 residues. Germline V gene sequence: CDR1 SGHRS, CDR2 YFSETQ. The CDR3 DNA follows: TGCGCCAGCAGCTTTCCGGGACAGGGATCCAATGGCTACACCTTC. The encoded protein is CASSFPGQGSNGYTF.